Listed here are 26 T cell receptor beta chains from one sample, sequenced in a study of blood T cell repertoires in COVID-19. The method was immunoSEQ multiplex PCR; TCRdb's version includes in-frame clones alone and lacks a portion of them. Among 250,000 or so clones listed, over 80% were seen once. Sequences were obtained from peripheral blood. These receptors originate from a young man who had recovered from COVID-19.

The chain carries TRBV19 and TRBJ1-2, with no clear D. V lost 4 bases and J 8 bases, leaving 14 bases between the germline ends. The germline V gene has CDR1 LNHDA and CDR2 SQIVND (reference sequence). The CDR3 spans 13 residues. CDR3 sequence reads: CASSTWAAEGYTF. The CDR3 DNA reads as TGTGCCAGTAGTACATGGGCCGCAGAGGGCTACACCTTC.

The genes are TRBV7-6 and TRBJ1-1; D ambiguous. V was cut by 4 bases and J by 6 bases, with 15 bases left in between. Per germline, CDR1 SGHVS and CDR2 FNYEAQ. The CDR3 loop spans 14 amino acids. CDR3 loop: CASSYGGEAAEAFF. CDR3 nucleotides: TGTGCCAGCAGCTATGGCGGGGAAGCGGCTGAAGCTTTCTTT.

The chain's CDR3 is CATSRTGSSNYGYTF. In nucleotides, the CDR3 is TGTGCCACCAGCAGGACAGGGAGCTCTAACTATGGCTACACCTTC. J is TRBJ1-2 and V is TRBV15; 7 bases agree with TRBD1. This CDR3 contains 15 residues. J gave up 0 bases and V 3 bases, and 4 bases lay outside the gene matches. The germline V gene has CDR1 LNHNV and CDR2 YYDKDF (reference sequence).

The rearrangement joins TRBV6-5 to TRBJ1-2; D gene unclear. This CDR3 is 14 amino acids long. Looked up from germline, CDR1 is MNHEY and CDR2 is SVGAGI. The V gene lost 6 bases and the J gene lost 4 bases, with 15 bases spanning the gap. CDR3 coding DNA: TGTGCCAGCAGGGCCCCAGGCGGAGGCTATGGCTACACCTTC. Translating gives CASRAPGGGYGYTF.

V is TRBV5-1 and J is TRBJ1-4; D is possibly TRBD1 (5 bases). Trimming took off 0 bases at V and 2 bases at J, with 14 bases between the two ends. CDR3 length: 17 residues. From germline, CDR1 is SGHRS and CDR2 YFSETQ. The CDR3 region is CASSLGVARGTNEKLFF. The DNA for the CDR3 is TGCGCCAGCAGCTTGGGGGTAGCCCGGGGGACTAATGAAAAACTGTTTTTT.

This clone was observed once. The CDR3 here is CASSRDRVEDTGELFF. In DNA form, the CDR3 reads TGTGCCAGCAGTCGAGACAGGGTCGAGGACACCGGGGAGCTGTTTTTT. The genes are TRBV28 and TRBJ2-2, with TRBD1 matching 7 bases. CDR3 length equals 16 residues. CDR1 and CDR2 (germline): MDHEN, SYDVKM. Trimming at V came to 5 bases and at J to 3 bases, leaving 9 bases not matched to a gene.

For the CDR3, the DNA is TGCGCCAGCAGCCAAGCTGGCGGGGGGGTTGGTGAGCAGTTCTTC. Translated, it gives CASSQAGGGVGEQFF. The J gene is TRBJ2-1, the V gene TRBV4-1; 9 bases match TRBD2. V was pared by 1 base and J by 9 bases, with 7 bases of the junction left unmatched. Germline V gene data show CDR1 as MGHRA and CDR2 as YSYEKL. The length of the CDR3 is 15 residues.

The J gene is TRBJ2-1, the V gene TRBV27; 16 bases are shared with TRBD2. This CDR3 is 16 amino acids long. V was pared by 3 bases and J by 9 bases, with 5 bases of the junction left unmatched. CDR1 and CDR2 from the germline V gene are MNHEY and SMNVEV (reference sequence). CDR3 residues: CASSLGTSGGVGEQFF. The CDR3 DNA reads TGTGCCAGCAGTTTGGGGACTAGCGGGGGGGTGGGTGAGCAGTTCTTC.

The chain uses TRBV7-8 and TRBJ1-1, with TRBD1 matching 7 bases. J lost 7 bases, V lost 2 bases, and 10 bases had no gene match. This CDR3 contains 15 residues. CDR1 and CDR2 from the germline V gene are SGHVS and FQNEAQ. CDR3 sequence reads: CASSLQRTGAVEAFF. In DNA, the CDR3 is TGTGCCAGCAGCTTACAAAGGACAGGCGCGGTTGAAGCTTTCTTT. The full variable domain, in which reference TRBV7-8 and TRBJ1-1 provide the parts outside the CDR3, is GAGVSQSPRYKVAKRGQDVALRCDPISGHVSLFWYQQALGQGPEFLTYFQNEAQLDKSGLPSDRFFAERPEGSVSTLKIQRTQQEDSAVYLCASSLQRTGAVEAFFGQGTRLTVV.

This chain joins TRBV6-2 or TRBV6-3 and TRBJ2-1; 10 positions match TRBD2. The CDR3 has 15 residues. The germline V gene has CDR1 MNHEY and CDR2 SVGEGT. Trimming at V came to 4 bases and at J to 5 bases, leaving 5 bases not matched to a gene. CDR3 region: CASSSLAGIHNEQFF. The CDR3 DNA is TGTGCCAGCAGTTCACTAGCGGGGATCCACAATGAGCAGTTCTTC.

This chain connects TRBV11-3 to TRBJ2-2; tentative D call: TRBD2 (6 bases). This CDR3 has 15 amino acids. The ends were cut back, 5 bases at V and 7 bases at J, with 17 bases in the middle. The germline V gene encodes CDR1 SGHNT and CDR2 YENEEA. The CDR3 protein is CASSQTTSSNGELFF. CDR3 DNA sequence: TGTGCCAGCAGCCAAACGACTAGTTCCAACGGGGAGCTGTTTTTT.

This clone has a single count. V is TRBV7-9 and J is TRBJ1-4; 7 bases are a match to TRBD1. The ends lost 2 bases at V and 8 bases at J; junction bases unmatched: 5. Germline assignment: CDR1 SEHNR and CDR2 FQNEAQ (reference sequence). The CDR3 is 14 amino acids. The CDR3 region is CASSLSTGEEKLFF. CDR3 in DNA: TGTGCCAGCAGCTTATCTACAGGGGAGGAAAAACTGTTTTTT.

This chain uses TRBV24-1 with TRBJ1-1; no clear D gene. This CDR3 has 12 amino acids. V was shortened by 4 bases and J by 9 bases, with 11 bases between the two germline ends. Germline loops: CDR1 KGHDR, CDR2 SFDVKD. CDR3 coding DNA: TGTGCCACCAGTGACAACAACGATAAAGCTTTCTTT. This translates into CATSDNNDKAFF.

The CDR3 sequence: CATSGGEQGTNEQFF. CDR3 sequence (DNA): TGTGCCACCAGTGGGGGGGAACAGGGGACGAATGAGCAGTTCTTC. V gene TRBV24-1 combines with J gene TRBJ2-1; possible D gene TRBD1, 7 bases. The V end was cut by 5 bases, the J end by 7 bases, with 17 bases between. There are 15 residues in the CDR3. CDR1 and CDR2 (germline): KGHDR, SFDVKD.

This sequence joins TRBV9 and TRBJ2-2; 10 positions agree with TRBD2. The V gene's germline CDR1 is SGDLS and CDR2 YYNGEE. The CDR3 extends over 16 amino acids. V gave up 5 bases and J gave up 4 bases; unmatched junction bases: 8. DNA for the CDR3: TGTGCCAGCAGTCGCAGCGGGGGGGCTCCCACCGGGGAGCTGTTTTTT. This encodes CASSRSGGAPTGELFF.

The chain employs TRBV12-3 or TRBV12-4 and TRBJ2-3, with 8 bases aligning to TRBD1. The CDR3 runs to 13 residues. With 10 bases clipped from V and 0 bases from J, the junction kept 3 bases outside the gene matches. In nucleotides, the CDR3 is TGTGCCACCGACAGGGGTAGCACAGATACGCAGTATTTT. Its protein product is CATDRGSTDTQYF.

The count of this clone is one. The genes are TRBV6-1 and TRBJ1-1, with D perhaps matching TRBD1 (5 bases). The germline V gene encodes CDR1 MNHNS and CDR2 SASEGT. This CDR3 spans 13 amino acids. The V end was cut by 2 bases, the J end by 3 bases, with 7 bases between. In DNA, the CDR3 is TGTGCCAGCAGTGAAACAGGTTACACTGAAGCTTTCTTT. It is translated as CASSETGYTEAFF.

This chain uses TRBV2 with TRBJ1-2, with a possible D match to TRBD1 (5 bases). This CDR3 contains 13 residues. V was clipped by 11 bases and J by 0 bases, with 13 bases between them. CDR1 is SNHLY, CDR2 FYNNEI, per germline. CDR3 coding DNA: TGTGCCTCAACAGGCGAGTCTAACTATGGCTACACCTTC. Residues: CASTGESNYGYTF.

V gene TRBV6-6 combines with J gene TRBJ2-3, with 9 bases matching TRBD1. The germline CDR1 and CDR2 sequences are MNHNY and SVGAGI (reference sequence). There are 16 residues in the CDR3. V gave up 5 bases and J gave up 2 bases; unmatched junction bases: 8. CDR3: CASSPAGQGNTDTQYF. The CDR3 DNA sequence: TGTGCCAGCAGTCCTGCGGGACAGGGAAACACAGATACGCAGTATTTT.

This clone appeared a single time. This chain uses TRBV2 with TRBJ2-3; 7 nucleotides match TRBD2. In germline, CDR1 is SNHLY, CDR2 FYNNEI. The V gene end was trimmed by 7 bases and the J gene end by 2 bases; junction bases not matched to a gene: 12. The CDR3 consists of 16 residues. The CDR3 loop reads CASNPFGGGVTDTQYF. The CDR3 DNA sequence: TGTGCCAGCAACCCCTTTGGCGGGGGAGTCACAGATACGCAGTATTTT.

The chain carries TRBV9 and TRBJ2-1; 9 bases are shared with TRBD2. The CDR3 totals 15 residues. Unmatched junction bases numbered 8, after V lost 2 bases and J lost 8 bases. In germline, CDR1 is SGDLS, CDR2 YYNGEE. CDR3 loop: CASSVRGGTVDEQFF. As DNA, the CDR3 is TGTGCCAGCAGCGTGCGGGGGGGGACCGTCGATGAGCAGTTCTTC.

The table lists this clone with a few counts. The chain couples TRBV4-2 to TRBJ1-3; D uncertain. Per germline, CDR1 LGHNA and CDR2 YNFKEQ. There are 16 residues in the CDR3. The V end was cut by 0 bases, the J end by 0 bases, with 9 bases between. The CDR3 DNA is TGTGCCAGCAGCCAAGATCTTATGAGCTCTGGAAACACCATATATTTT. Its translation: CASSQDLMSSGNTIYF.

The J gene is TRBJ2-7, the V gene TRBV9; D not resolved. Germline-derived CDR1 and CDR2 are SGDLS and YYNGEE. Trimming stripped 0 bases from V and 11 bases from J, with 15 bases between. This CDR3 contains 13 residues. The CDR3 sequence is CASSVDPTGYKYF. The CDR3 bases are TGTGCCAGCAGCGTAGACCCTACCGGGTACAAGTACTTC.

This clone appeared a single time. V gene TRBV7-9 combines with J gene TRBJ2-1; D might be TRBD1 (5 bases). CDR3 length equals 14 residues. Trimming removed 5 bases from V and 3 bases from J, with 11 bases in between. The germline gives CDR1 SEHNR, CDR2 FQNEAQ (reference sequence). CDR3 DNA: TGTGCCAGCAGCCCGCGGACACTCTACAATGAGCAGTTCTTC. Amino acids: CASSPRTLYNEQFF.

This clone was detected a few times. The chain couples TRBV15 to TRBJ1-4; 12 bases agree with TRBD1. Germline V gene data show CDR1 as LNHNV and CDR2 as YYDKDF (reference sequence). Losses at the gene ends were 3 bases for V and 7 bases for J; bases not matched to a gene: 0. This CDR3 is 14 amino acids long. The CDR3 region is CATSRGQGAEKLFF. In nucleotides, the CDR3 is TGTGCCACCAGCAGGGGACAGGGGGCTGAAAAACTGTTTTTT.

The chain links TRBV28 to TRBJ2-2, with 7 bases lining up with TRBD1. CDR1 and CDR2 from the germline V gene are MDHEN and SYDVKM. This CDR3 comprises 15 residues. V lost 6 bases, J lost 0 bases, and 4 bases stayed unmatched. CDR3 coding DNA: TGTGCCAGCAGCCCCGGGACAGCGAACACCGGGGAGCTGTTTTTT. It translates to CASSPGTANTGELFF.